Sequencing of this T cell receptor (beta chain) was carried out in a study of TIL therapy for anti-PD-1-resistant metastatic lung cancer. Trimming removed 6 bases at V and 0 bases at J, with 18 bases between. Germline assignment: CDR1 MGHDK and CDR2 SYGVNS. This CDR3 has 17 amino acids. The libraries were made with immunoSEQ v3. Profiled with immunoSEQ multiplex PCR; TCRdb holds only in-frame clones, not every one. The sample shows tens of thousands of clones, 65% to 80% of them seen only once. Specified time point: pre-treatment sample, taken before nivolumab and TIL therapy. The chain joins TRBV25-1 to TRBJ2-1; possible D gene TRBD2, 6 bases. This clonotype was obtained from a man between 65 and 85 years old with non-small cell lung cancer. Here the sequenced sample was blood, taken at baseline. The chain's CDR3 is CASSRRDGTASYNEQFF. For the CDR3, the DNA is TGTGCCAGCAGCCGCAGAGACGGGACTGCCTCCTACAATGAGCAGTTCTTC.